This T cell receptor (beta chain) was identified in a study of T cells in women clearing cervical HPV infection. Study at large: For cases, blood was sampled a median about 150 days after lesion detection, interquartile range roughly 80 to 230 days.

General study points: Repertoire richness, not evenness, was significantly elevated in CIN3+ cases versus controls. Combining TCR richness with V gene abundances gave about 0.87 AUC. TRBV6-7 relative abundance averaged about 0.11% in cases and less than 0.2% in controls.

TCRdb's table, derived via immunoSEQ multiplex PCR, lists solely in-frame clones and lacks some. This sample's table has roughly 34,000 clones. Per the germline V gene, CDR1 is DFQATT and CDR2 is SNEGSKA (reference sequence). V lost 6 bases and J lost 4; bases outside the gene matches: 5. CDR3 length: 14 residues. Note on this clone: Its antigen is undetermined. The missing CDR3 end, 3 residues past where the read stops, is filled in from the germline J gene. The sample holds other DNA sequences that translate to the same CDR3.

The sequence was obtained from a woman between 18 and 70 years old with a cervical HPV16 infection that either progressed to CIN3+ or cleared (not recorded which). The sequencing input was blood buffy coat. The chain carries TRBV20-1 and TRBJ2-5, with TRBD2 matching over 13 bases. The part of the CDR3 DNA that was read is TGCAGTGCGCGGACTAGCGGGGGCTCAGAGACC. Encoded protein: CSARTSGGSET. The full CDR3 sequence reads CSARTSGGSETQYF.